This entry lists 25 T cell receptor beta chains sequenced from one sample in a study of blood T cell repertoires in COVID-19. TCRdb's copy holds only in-frame clones and misses some; the assay was immunoSEQ multiplex PCR. The profile shows about 250,000 clones, roughly 88% of them singletons. The sequencing sample was made of PBMCs or T cells enriched from blood (not recorded which). The receptors come from a woman aged 25-40 years who had recovered from COVID-19.

The J gene is TRBJ1-5, the V gene TRBV4-1, with 7 bases identical to TRBD1. Trimming cost V 2 bases and J 3 bases; bases outside gene matches: 16. This CDR3 contains 19 residues. CDR1 is MGHRA and CDR2 is YSYEKL in the germline V gene. The DNA of the CDR3 is TGCGCCAGCAGCCAAAGTAGACTTGGACAGGTCCTTACCAATCAGCCCCAGCATTTT. This sequence encodes CASSQSRLGQVLTNQPQHF.

The chain joins TRBV11-2 to TRBJ2-7; D is possibly TRBD2 (5 bases). From germline, CDR1 is SGHAT and CDR2 FQNNGV. With 0 bases removed from V and 0 bases from J, the gap between germline ends came to 12 bases. The CDR3 sequence is 16 residues long. The CDR3 loop reads CASSLEYGLSSYEQYF. The CDR3 nucleotides read TGTGCCAGCAGCTTAGAGTACGGACTTAGCTCCTACGAGCAGTACTTC. The variable domain in full, with the rest retrieved from reference TRBV11-2 and TRBJ2-7, is EAGVAQSPRYKIIEKRQSVAFWCNPISGHATLYWYQQILGQGPKLLIQFQNNGVVDDSQLPKDRFSAERLKGVDSTLKIQPAKLEDSAVYLCASSLEYGLSSYEQYFGPGTRLTVT.

The rearrangement joins TRBV28 to TRBJ2-5; the match to TRBD1 covers 7 bases. The V gene's germline CDR1 is MDHEN and CDR2 SYDVKM. The CDR3 spans 15 residues. V was pared by 2 bases and J by 2 bases, with 5 bases of the junction left unmatched. The CDR3 nucleotides are TGTGCCAGCAGTTTACTGGGACAGCCTCAAGAGACCCAGTACTTC. Its translation is CASSLLGQPQETQYF.

This rearrangement joins TRBV19 to TRBJ1-4; a possible D gene is TRBD1 (6 bases). The CDR3 is made up of 16 amino acids. Germline lookup yields CDR1 LNHDA and CDR2 SQIVND (reference sequence). V was shortened by 3 bases and J by 0 bases, with 11 bases between the two germline ends. CDR3 sequence: CASSMGWTATNEKLFF. DNA for the CDR3: TGTGCCAGTAGTATGGGTTGGACAGCAACTAATGAAAAACTGTTTTTT.

This clone was observed a handful of times. The chain recombines TRBV27 with TRBJ1-2; D possibly corresponds to TRBD1 (5 bases). CDR1 and CDR2 from the germline V gene are MNHEY and SMNVEV (reference sequence). The CDR3 contains 15 residues. V was pared by 9 bases and J by 0 bases, with 17 bases between. The CDR3 DNA sequence: TGTGCCAGTTCTGCGGGGACGGCCGCTAACTATGGCTACACCTTC. Residues: CASSAGTAANYGYTF.

The CDR3: CASSLEGQGYHEQYF. CDR3 bases: TGTGCCAGCAGCTTAGAGGGACAGGGGTACCACGAGCAGTACTTC. This sequence joins TRBV7-8 and TRBJ2-7; 10 bases match TRBD1. Per the germline V gene, CDR1 is SGHVS and CDR2 is FQNEAQ. Unmatched junction bases numbered 5, after V lost 1 base and J lost 5 bases. This CDR3 comprises 15 residues.

The V call is TRBV30, the J call TRBJ2-1; 7 nucleotides match TRBD1. Germline lookup yields CDR1 GTSNPN and CDR2 SVGIG (reference sequence). With V trimmed by 2 bases and J by 7 bases, 2 bases remained unmatched. This CDR3 contains 12 residues. The CDR3 sequence: CAWSYRGNEQFF. The CDR3 DNA follows: TGTGCCTGGAGTTACAGGGGAAATGAGCAGTTCTTC.

The gene calls are TRBV7-8 and TRBJ2-7, with 10 nucleotides matching TRBD2. The V segment lost 9 bases and the J segment 3 bases; nucleotides outside the gene matches: 8. Germline V gene sequence: CDR1 SGHVS, CDR2 FQNEAQ. The CDR3 has 14 amino acids. The CDR3 DNA follows: TGTGCCAGTACGAATAGGACTAGCGGCTACGAGCAGTACTTC. It specifies CASTNRTSGYEQYF.

The V and J genes are TRBV6-4 and TRBJ2-1; 9 nucleotides agree with TRBD1. The CDR3 covers 16 residues. Looked up from germline, CDR1 is MRHNA and CDR2 is SNTAGT. V was pared by 0 bases and J by 8 bases, with 8 bases of the junction left unmatched. The chain's CDR3 is CASSDSYRDRVYEQFF. The CDR3 region has the DNA TGTGCCAGCAGTGACTCGTACAGGGACAGGGTCTATGAGCAGTTCTTC.

In this sample, this clone turned up a few times. The chain recombines TRBV5-1 with TRBJ1-1; 7 nucleotides match TRBD1. The CDR3 contains 16 residues. The germline V gene encodes CDR1 SGHRS and CDR2 YFSETQ. V gave up 3 bases and J gave up 0 bases; unmatched junction bases: 8. This chain's CDR3 is CASSSQGGTLNTEAFF. The CDR3 region has the DNA TGCGCCAGCAGCTCCCAGGGGGGAACCTTGAACACTGAAGCTTTCTTT.

Note on this clone: Other DNA sequences of this sample code for an identical CDR3. This chain links TRBV7-9 with TRBJ2-7; 8 bases line up with TRBD1. CDR1 SEHNR and CDR2 FQNEAQ come from the germline V gene (reference sequence). The CDR3 has 14 amino acids. V lost 5 bases and J lost 3; bases outside the gene matches: 6. CDR3 amino acids: CASSRSGGVYEQYF. DNA for the CDR3: TGTGCCAGCAGCCGATCAGGGGGCGTCTACGAGCAGTACTTC.

This chain links TRBV2 with TRBJ2-7; 11 bases fit TRBD1. The CDR3 has 14 amino acids. The junction had 4 bases not matched to a gene; V was cut back by 8 bases and J by 1 base. CDR1 is SNHLY, CDR2 FYNNEI, per germline. The CDR3: CASLRDRGSYEQYF. CDR3 nucleotide sequence: TGTGCCAGCCTCCGGGACAGGGGGTCCTACGAGCAGTACTTC.

This chain links TRBV7-9 with TRBJ1-2; 10 bases are a match to TRBD1. CDR1 and CDR2 (germline): SEHNR, FQNEAQ (reference sequence). The CDR3 extends over 18 amino acids. V dropped 5 bases and J dropped 1; count of bases not matched to a gene: 13. CDR3: CASSLISRDRGLNYGYTF. In nucleotides, the CDR3 is TGTGCCAGCAGCCTAATTTCCCGGGACAGGGGCCTTAACTATGGCTACACCTTC.

Note on this clone: A junction boundary mismatches the germline segment, possibly from a read error. The genes are TRBV6-1 and TRBJ1-1; 9 bases agree with TRBD1. The germline V gene has CDR1 MNHNS and CDR2 SASEGT. The CDR3 length is 13 residues. CDR3 region: CASSQAGQGFRDF. The CDR3 DNA follows: TGTGCCAGCAGTCAAGCGGGACAGGGCTTTCGGGACTTT.

The chain employs TRBV4-1 and TRBJ2-1; 12 bases map to TRBD2. Germline CDR1 reads MGHRA; CDR2 reads YSYEKL. Losses at the gene ends were 6 bases for V and 2 bases for J; bases not matched to a gene: 2. The CDR3 runs 15 residues. CDR3 residues: CASSWTSGTYNEQFF. The CDR3, as DNA: TGCGCCAGCAGTTGGACTAGCGGGACCTACAATGAGCAGTTCTTC.

The chain carries TRBV5-1 and TRBJ2-1; weak D call: TRBD1 (6 bases). The V gene's germline CDR1 is SGHRS and CDR2 YFSETQ. The V gene lost 2 bases and the J gene lost 0 bases, with 12 bases spanning the gap. CDR3 length: 16 residues. CDR3 in amino acids: CASSLQGNPSYNEQFF. The CDR3 region has the DNA TGCGCCAGCAGCTTACAGGGCAATCCCTCCTACAATGAGCAGTTCTTC.

V is TRBV6-5 and J is TRBJ1-1, with 7 bases lining up with TRBD1. The CDR3 is made up of 12 amino acids. The germline CDR1 and CDR2 sequences are MNHEY and SVGAGI. The V gene end was trimmed by 6 bases and the J gene end by 8 bases; junction bases not matched to a gene: 6. The CDR3 DNA reads as TGTGCCAGCAGCTACAGGGGCAGCGAAGCTTTCTTT. This encodes CASSYRGSEAFF.

The chain has TRBV18 and TRBJ2-1; TRBD1 might be the D (6 bases). Germline V lookup: CDR1 KGHSH, CDR2 LQKENI. Trimming removed 0 bases from V and 7 bases from J, with 13 bases in between. The CDR3 totals 15 residues. The CDR3 reads CASSPPGQVGNEQFF. The CDR3, as DNA: TGTGCCAGCTCACCACCGGGACAAGTGGGGAATGAGCAGTTCTTC.

This clone was seen a few times. The chain has TRBV18 and TRBJ1-2; 12 bases align to TRBD1. This CDR3 is built from 15 residues. Germline CDR1 is KGHSH and CDR2 is LQKENI. J was trimmed by 4 bases and V by 2 bases; bases with no gene match: 2. The CDR3 spells CASSPSGQGAYGYTF. The CDR3 DNA reads TGTGCCAGCTCACCATCGGGACAGGGGGCCTATGGCTACACCTTC.

The chain joins TRBV6-1 to TRBJ1-3; no firm D call. V shed 3 bases and J shed 7 bases, with 7 bases lying between them. Germline loops: CDR1 MNHNS, CDR2 SASEGT. This CDR3 is 12 amino acids long. CDR3 protein: CASSDSENTIYF. In nucleotides, the CDR3 is TGTGCCAGCAGTGACAGCGAGAACACCATATATTTT.

This rearrangement joins TRBV25-1 to TRBJ2-3; 9 positions match TRBD2. Trimming at V came to 3 bases and at J to 5 bases, leaving 9 bases not matched to a gene. Germline V lookup: CDR1 MGHDK, CDR2 SYGVNS. The CDR3 is made up of 16 amino acids. The CDR3: CASSDLAGGALDTQYF. Written as DNA, the CDR3 is TGTGCCAGCAGTGATTTGGCGGGAGGGGCACTAGATACGCAGTATTTT.

The rearrangement uses TRBV5-1 and TRBJ2-3, with D uncertain. Trimming stripped 4 bases from V and 5 bases from J, with 14 bases between. CDR1 SGHRS and CDR2 YFSETQ come from the germline V gene. CDR3 length equals 14 residues. This CDR3 is CASSPYVVGDTQYF. The CDR3 coding sequence is TGCGCCAGCAGCCCCTATGTGGTTGGAGATACGCAGTATTTT.

The rearrangement links TRBV5-4 to TRBJ2-3; the match to TRBD1 covers 7 bases. CDR3 length: 16 amino acids. The J segment lost 3 bases and the V segment lost 4 bases, leaving 11 bases of the junction unmatched. Per germline, CDR1 SGHNT and CDR2 YYREEE (reference sequence). CDR3 bases: TGTGCCAGCAGCGTATACAGGGGATTGGGGACAGATACGCAGTATTTT. It specifies CASSVYRGLGTDTQYF.

The chain employs TRBV28 and TRBJ2-7; 10 nucleotides match TRBD1. The V gene end was trimmed by 6 bases and the J gene end by 4 bases; junction bases not matched to a gene: 9. The CDR3 has 15 amino acids. Germline CDR1 MDHEN, CDR2 SYDVKM. The CDR3 protein is CASRAPGQGRYEQYF. CDR3 DNA sequence: TGTGCCAGCAGGGCCCCGGGACAGGGGCGATACGAGCAGTACTTC.

CDR3 DNA sequence: TGTGCCAGCAGCTTGAGGTTGAACACTGAAGCTTTCTTT. This codes for CASSLRLNTEAFF. The chain combines TRBV7-8 with TRBJ1-1, with unresolved D. Germline CDR1 reads SGHVS; CDR2 reads FQNEAQ. CDR3 size: 13 residues. The V and J ends lost 3 bases and 0 bases respectively, with 5 bases between them.